What follows are 7 T cell receptor beta chains derived from one specimen sequenced in a study of control samples from healthy donors and cancer patients (dated by TCRdb to 2018 to 2021). Libraries were built with the immunoSEQ multiplex PCR assay. In its TCRdb copy, this immuneACCESS table keeps in-frame sequences only and misses some clones. Where compared with another copy, unresolved V genes explain less than half of these, and the others have no known cause. The sample has approximately 150,000 clones on record, approximately 93% of them singletons. Together, the top ten hold almost 6% of the sample. The sequenced material came from blood. The source of these receptors is a young man in good health.

The chain combines TRBV28 with TRBJ1-5, with D unclear. V was shortened by 2 bases and J by 0 bases, with 5 bases between the two germline ends. Germline CDR1 MDHEN, CDR2 SYDVKM. The CDR3 sequence is 14 residues long. The CDR3 nucleotides are TGTGCCAGCAGTTTAGAGGATAGCAATCAGCCCCAGCATTTT. The encoded protein is CASSLEDSNQPQHF.

This chain uses TRBV6-5 with TRBJ2-1; TRBD1 aligns across 8 bases. This CDR3 spans 15 amino acids. Trimming removed 2 bases from V and 5 bases from J; junction bases left unmatched: 5. Germline V CDR1 and CDR2: MNHEY, SVGAGI. CDR3 amino acids: CASSYPGQDHNEQFF. The CDR3, as DNA: TGTGCCAGCAGTTACCCGGGACAGGATCACAATGAGCAGTTCTTC.

This sequence joins TRBV5-1 and TRBJ2-3; D is undetermined. Germline CDR1 is SGHRS and CDR2 is YFSETQ. V gave up 0 bases and J gave up 4 bases, with 3 bases separating them. The CDR3 contains 12 residues. The CDR3 reads CASSLGADTQYF. CDR3 bases: TGCGCCAGCAGCTTGGGTGCAGATACGCAGTATTTT.

The V call is TRBV30, the J call TRBJ1-2, with D maybe TRBD1 (5 bases). V was shortened by 6 bases and J by 5 bases, with 25 bases between the two germline ends. CDR1 and CDR2 from the germline V gene are GTSNPN and SVGIG (reference sequence). CDR3 length: 16 residues. The CDR3 coding sequence is TGTGCCTGCGAACACCTCGGGACCGACGAGGGGTATGGCTACACCTTC. This sequence encodes CACEHLGTDEGYGYTF. The full variable domain, with the rest looked up from reference TRBV30 and TRBJ1-2, is SQTIHQWPATLVQPVGSPLSLECTVEGTSNPNLYWYRQAAGRGLQLLFYSVGIGQISSEVPQNLSASRPQDRQFILSSKKLLLSDSGFYLCACEHLGTDEGYGYTFGSGTRLTVV.

The rearrangement links TRBV5-4 to TRBJ2-5; D uncertain. This CDR3 region has 12 residues. Trimming pared 1 base from V and 5 bases from J, leaving 6 bases between. Germline CDR1 SGHNT, CDR2 YYREEE (reference sequence). The CDR3 nucleotides are TGTGCCAGCAGCTTGCTGTCGGAGACCCAGTACTTC. Its protein product is CASSLLSETQYF.

The V gene is TRBV5-4, the J gene TRBJ1-5; D gene unclear. The CDR3 is 14 residues long. The V gene lost 5 bases and the J gene lost 9 bases, with 18 bases spanning the gap. Per germline, CDR1 SGHNT and CDR2 YYREEE (reference sequence). This CDR3 reads CASSPRPQEGPQHF. The CDR3 coding sequence is TGTGCCAGCAGTCCTAGGCCCCAGGAAGGGCCCCAGCATTTT.

The chain employs TRBV2 and TRBJ2-5; TRBD1 aligns across 7 bases. CDR3 length equals 15 residues. V lost 7 bases and J lost 1; bases outside the gene matches: 9. Germline assignment: CDR1 SNHLY and CDR2 FYNNEI. CDR3 sequence: CASTRDRPTQETQYF. CDR3 sequence (DNA): TGTGCCAGCACCCGGGACAGACCAACCCAAGAGACCCAGTACTTC.